This TCR beta chain was recovered during a study of OX40 agonist ivuxolimab in advanced cancers. The CDR3 runs 12 residues. Germline loops: CDR1 LNHNV, CDR2 YYDKDF (reference sequence). The V and J ends lost 0 bases and 4 bases respectively, with 4 bases between them. The data were produced by immunoSEQ multiplex PCR, yet TCRdb's version contains in-frame clones alone and is incomplete. The sample carries about 51,000 clones, about nine tenths recorded once. This TCR derives from an adult with an advanced solid tumor such as melanoma, head and neck, liver or kidney cancer. The V call is TRBV15, the J call TRBJ2-7; no firm D call. Sequencing used CD4+ or CD8+ T cells sorted from blood, obtained in a trial of the OX40 agonist ivuxolimab. CDR3 protein: CATSRDAYEQYF. CDR3 in DNA: TGTGCCACCAGCAGAGATGCATACGAGCAGTACTTC.